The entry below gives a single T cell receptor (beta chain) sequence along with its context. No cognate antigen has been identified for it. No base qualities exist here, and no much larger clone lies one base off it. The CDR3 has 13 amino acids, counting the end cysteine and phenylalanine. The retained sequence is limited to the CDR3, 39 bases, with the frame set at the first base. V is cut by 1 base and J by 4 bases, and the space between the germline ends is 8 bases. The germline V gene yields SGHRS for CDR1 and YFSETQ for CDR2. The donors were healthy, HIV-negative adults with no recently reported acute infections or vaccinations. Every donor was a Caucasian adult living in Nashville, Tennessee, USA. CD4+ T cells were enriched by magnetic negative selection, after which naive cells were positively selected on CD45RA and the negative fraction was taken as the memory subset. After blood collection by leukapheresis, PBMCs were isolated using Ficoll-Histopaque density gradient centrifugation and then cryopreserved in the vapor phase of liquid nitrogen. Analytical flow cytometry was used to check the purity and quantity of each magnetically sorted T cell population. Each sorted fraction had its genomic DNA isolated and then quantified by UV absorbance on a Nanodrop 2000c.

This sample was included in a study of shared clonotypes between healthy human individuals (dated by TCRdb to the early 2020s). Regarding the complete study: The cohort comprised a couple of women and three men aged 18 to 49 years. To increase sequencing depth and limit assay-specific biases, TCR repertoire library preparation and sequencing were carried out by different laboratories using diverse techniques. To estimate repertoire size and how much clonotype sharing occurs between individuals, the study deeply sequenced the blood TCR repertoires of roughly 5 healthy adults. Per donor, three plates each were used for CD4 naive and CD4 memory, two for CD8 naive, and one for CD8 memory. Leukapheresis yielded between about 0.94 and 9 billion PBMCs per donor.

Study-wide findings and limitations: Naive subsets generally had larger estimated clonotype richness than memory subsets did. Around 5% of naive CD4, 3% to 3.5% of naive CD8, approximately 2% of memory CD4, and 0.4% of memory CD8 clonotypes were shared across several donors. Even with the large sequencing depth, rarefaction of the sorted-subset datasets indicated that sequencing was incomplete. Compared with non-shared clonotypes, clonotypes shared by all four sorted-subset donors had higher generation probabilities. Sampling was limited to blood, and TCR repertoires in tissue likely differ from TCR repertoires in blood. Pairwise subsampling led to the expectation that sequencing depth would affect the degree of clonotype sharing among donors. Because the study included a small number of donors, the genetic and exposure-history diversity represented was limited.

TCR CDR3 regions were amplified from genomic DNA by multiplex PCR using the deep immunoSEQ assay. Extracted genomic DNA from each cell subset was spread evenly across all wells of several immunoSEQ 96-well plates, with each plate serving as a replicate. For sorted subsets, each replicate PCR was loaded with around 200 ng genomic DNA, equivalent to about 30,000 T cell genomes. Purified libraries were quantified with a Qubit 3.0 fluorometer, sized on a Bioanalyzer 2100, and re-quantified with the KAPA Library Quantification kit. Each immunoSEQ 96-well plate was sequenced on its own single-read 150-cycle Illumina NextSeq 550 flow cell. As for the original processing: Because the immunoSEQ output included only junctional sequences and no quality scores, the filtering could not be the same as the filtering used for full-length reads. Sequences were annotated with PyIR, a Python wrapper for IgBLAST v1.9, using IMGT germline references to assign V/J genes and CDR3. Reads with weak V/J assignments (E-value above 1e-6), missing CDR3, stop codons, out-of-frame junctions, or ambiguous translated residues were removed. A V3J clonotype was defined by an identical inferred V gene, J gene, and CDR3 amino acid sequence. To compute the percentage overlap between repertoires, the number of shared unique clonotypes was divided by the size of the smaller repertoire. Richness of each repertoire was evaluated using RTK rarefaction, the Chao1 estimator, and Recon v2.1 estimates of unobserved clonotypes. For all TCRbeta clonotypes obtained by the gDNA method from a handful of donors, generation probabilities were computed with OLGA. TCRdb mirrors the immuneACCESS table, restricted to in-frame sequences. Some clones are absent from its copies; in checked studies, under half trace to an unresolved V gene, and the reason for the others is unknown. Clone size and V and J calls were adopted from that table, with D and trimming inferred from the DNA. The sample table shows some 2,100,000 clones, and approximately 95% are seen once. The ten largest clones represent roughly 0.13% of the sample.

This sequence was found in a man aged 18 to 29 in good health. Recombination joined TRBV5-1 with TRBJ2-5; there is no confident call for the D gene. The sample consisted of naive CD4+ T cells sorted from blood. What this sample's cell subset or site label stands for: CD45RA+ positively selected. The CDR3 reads CASSLSGRETQYF. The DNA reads TGCGCCAGCAGCTTGTCCGGGCGAGAGACCCAGTACTTC.